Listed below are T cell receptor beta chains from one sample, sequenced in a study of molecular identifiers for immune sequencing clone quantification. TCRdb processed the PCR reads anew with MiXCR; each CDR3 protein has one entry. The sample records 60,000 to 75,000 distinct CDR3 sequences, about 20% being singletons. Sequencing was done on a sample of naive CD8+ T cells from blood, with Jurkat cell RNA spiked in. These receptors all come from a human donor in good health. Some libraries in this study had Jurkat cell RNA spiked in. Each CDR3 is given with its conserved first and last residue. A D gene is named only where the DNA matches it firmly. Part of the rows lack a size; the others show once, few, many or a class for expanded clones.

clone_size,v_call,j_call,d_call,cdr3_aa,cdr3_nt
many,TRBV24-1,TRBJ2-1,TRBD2,CATSDPLAAAYNEQFF,TGTGCCACCAGTGATCCCCTAGCGGCTGCCTACAATGAGCAGTTCTTC
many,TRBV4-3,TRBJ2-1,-,CASSLRLDGPYNEQFF,TGCGCCAGCAGCCTTAGACTAGACGGGCCTTACAATGAGCAGTTCTTC
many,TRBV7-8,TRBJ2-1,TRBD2,CASSLALPTSGRGYNEQFF,TGTGCCAGCAGCTTAGCGTTGCCCACTAGCGGGAGGGGGTACAATGAGCAGTTCTTC
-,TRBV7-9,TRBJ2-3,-,CADSLTQGRDTQYF,TGTGCCGACAGCTTAACCCAGGGCAGAGATACGCAGTATTTT
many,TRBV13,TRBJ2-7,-,CASSLRGREQYF,TGTGCCAGCAGCTTACGGGGTCGCGAGCAGTACTTC
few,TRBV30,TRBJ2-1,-,CAWSRGSYNEQFF,TGTGCCTGGAGTCGTGGGTCGTACAATGAGCAGTTCTTC
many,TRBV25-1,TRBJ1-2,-,CASSIEDSAAYGYTF,TGTGCCAGCAGTATTGAGGACAGCGCTGCTTATGGCTACACCTTC
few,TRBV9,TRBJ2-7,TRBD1,CASSPRTGATHEQYF,TGTGCCAGCAGCCCACGGACAGGGGCGACACACGAGCAGTACTTC
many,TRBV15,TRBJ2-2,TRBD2,CATSTSGLAAGELFF,TGTGCCACCAGCACTTCGGGACTAGCCGCCGGGGAGCTGTTTTTT
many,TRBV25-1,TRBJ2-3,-,CASVQDSDTQYF,TGTGCCAGCGTACAAGATTCAGATACGCAGTATTTT
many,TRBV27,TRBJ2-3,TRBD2,CASIKLAGGLSDTQYF,TGTGCCAGCATCAAGTTAGCGGGAGGTCTGTCAGATACGCAGTATTTT
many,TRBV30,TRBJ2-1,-,CAWSFGFGQFF,TGTGCCTGGAGTTTCGGGTTTGGGCAGTTCTTC
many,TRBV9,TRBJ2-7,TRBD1,CASNVGTGGEQYF,TGTGCCAGCAACGTCGGGACAGGGGGCGAGCAGTACTTC
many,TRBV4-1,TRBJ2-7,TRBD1,CASSQVAGGLPEQYF,TGCGCCAGCAGCCAAGTGGCAGGGGGTCTCCCCGAGCAGTACTTC
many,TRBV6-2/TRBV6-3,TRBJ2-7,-,CASSYRFRGNYEQYF,TGTGCCAGCAGTTACCGCTTTAGGGGAAACTACGAGCAGTACTTC
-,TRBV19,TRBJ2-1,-,CASSIGSWEQFF,TGTGCCAGTAGTATAGGATCTTGGGAGCAGTTCTTC
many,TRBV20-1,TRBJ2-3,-,CSAPVLSGTDTQYF,TGCAGTGCTCCGGTTTTGAGCGGCACAGATACGCAGTATTTT
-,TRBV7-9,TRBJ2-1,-,CASSNPLAVDYNEQFF,TGTGCCAGCAGCAACCCCCTGGCGGTAGACTACAATGAGCAGTTCTTC
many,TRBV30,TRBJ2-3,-,CAWSVSAANTQYF,TGTGCCTGGAGTGTGTCGGCAGCGAATACGCAGTATTTT
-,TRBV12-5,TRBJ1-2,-,CASGLVPIRSNYGYTF,TGTGCTAGTGGTTTGGTACCCATCCGCAGCAACTATGGCTACACCTTC
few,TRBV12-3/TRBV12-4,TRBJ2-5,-,CASTESSTWVGGNQETQYF,TGTGCCAGCACCGAAAGCTCGACGTGGGTCGGAGGGAACCAAGAGACCCAGTACTTC
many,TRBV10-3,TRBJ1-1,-,CAISESYSMNTEAFF,TGTGCCATCAGTGAGTCTTACAGTATGAACACTGAAGCTTTCTTT
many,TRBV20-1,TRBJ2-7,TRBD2,CSARLAGAYEQYF,TGCAGTGCTAGACTAGCGGGAGCCTACGAGCAGTACTTC
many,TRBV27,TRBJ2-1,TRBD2,CASSSGTSEYNEQFF,TGTGCCAGCAGTTCCGGGACTAGCGAGTACAATGAGCAGTTCTTC
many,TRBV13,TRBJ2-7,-,CASSLAATSYEQYF,TGTGCCAGCAGCTTAGCAGCGACCTCCTACGAGCAGTACTTC
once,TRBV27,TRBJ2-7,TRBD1,CASSLDRGYSYEQYF,TGTGCCAGCAGTTTGGACAGGGGCTACTCCTACGAGCAGTACTTC
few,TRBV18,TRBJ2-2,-,CASSTTDPNTGELFF,TGTGCCAGCTCAACGACAGATCCGAACACCGGGGAGCTGTTTTTT
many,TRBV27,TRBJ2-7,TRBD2,CASSFSGIYEQYF,TGTGCCAGCAGTTTTAGCGGGATTTACGAGCAGTACTTC
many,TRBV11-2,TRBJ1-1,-,CASSLGAGMVTEAFF,TGTGCCAGCAGCTTAGGGGCAGGGATGGTGACTGAAGCTTTCTTT
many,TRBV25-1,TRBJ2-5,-,CASSEGIGARGF,TGTGCCAGCAGTGAAGGCATCGGGGCCAGGGGCTTC
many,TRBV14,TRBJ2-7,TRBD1,CASSHQGPAQGYHEQYF,TGTGCCAGCAGCCACCAGGGCCCGGCACAGGGGTACCACGAGCAGTACTTC
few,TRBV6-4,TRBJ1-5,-,CASKNRWDSNQPQHF,TGTGCCAGCAAGAACAGGTGGGATAGCAATCAGCCCCAGCATTTT
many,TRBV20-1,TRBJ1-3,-,CSAHFGNTIYF,TGCAGCGCCCATTTTGGAAACACCATATATTTT
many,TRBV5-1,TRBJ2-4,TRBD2,CASSLEWTSGSGLAKNIQYF,TGCGCCAGCAGCTTGGAGTGGACTAGCGGGAGCGGGCTAGCCAAAAACATTCAGTACTTC
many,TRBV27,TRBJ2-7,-,CASSLIGGEQYF,TGTGCCAGCAGTTTAATTGGTGGCGAGCAGTACTTC
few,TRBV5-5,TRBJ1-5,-,CASSLGGRSGVGQPQHF,TGTGCCAGCAGCTTGGGGGGCCGAAGCGGGGTGGGACAGCCCCAGCATTTT
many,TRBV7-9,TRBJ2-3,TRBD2,CASSLARLAGPTDTQYF,TGTGCCAGCAGCTTAGCGCGGCTAGCGGGACCCACAGATACGCAGTATTTT
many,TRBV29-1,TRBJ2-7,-,CSAQPEQGWSEQYF,TGCAGCGCCCAACCCGAACAGGGATGGTCCGAGCAGTACTTC
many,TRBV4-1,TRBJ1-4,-,CASSQGYRDGNEKLFF,TGCGCCAGCAGCCAGGGGTACCGGGACGGAAATGAAAAACTGTTTTTT
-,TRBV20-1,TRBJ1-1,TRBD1,CSARGVGGREAFF,TGCAGTGCTAGAGGGGTAGGGGGCCGTGAAGCTTTCTTT
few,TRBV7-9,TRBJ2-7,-,CASSRPRGSYEQYF,TGTGCCAGCAGCCGTCCCCGGGGTTCCTACGAGCAGTACTTC
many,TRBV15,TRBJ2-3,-,CATSREPGRPGDPQTTDTQYF,TGTGCCACCAGCAGAGAACCGGGACGGCCCGGGGACCCACAGACTACAGATACGCAGTATTTT
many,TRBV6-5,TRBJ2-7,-,CASRRAGYEQYF,TGTGCCAGCAGAAGGGCCGGGTACGAGCAGTACTTC
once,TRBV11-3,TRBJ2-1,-,CVSSLLWGDEQFF,TGTGTCAGCAGCTTACTTTGGGGGGATGAGCAGTTCTTC
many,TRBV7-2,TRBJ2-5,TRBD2,CASSSRLAGVLETQYF,TGTGCCAGCAGCTCCCGACTAGCGGGAGTGTTGGAGACCCAGTACTTC
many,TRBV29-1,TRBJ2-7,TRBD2,CSVELAAKPYYEQYF,TGCAGCGTAGAACTAGCGGCGAAACCCTACTACGAGCAGTACTTC
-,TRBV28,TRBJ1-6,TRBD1,CASSQTGNNPPLHF,TGTGCCAGCAGCCAGACAGGGAATAATCCACCCCTCCACTTT
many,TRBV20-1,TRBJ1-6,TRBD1,CSARRSGQGASPLHF,TGCAGTGCTAGAAGGTCGGGACAGGGAGCTTCACCCCTCCACTTT
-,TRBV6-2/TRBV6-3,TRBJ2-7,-,CASRQTGGKTYEQYF,TGTGCCAGCAGGCAAACTGGCGGCAAAACCTACGAGCAGTACTTC
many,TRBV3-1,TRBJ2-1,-,CASSQTSSYNEQFF,TGTGCCAGCAGCCAGACTAGCTCCTACAATGAGCAGTTCTTC
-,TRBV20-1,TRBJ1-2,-,CSARDWRQTYGYTF,TGCAGTGCTAGAGATTGGAGGCAGACCTATGGCTACACCTTC
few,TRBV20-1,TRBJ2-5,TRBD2,CSADARGTSGRIQETQYF,TGCAGTGCCGACGCAAGGGGGACTAGCGGGAGGATCCAAGAGACCCAGTACTTC
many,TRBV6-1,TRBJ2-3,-,CASSEFVTSSRDTQYF,TGTGCCAGCAGTGAATTTGTCACCTCCTCGAGAGATACGCAGTATTTT